Listed below are T cell receptor beta chains from one sample, sequenced in a study of technical replicates of blood from several donors. Sequencing used immunoSEQ multiplex PCR; TCRdb keeps in-frame clones, though not all of them. The data contain over 8,000 clones, under 90% of them singletons. Sequencing was performed on PBMCs. These receptors were taken from a human donor in good health. CDR3s include the opening cysteine and the closing phenylalanine or tryptophan. Each record gives: CDR3 length, clone size, J gene, V gene, D gene, CDR3 protein, CDR3 DNA. D genes are given only for firm matches. A clone size is listed for some rows: how often the clone was seen (once, few, many), or a class if it is expanded.

15 | NA | TRBJ2-7 | TRBV9 | TRBD2 | CASSVGSGSGHEQYF | TGTGCCAGCAGCGTAGGTAGCGGGAGTGGCCACGAGCAGTACTTC
14 | NA | TRBJ2-7 | TRBV30 | TRBD1 | CAWLSMTGTYEQYF | TGTGCCTGGCTATCCATGACAGGGACCTACGAGCAGTACTTC
12 | NA | TRBJ1-4 | TRBV30 | NA | CASGLSNEKLFF | TGTGCCTCGGGACTCTCTAATGAAAAACTGTTTTTT
16 | NA | TRBJ1-1 | TRBV10-1 | NA | CASSEYSYLLNTEAFF | TGCGCCAGCAGTGAATATAGTTACCTCCTGAACACTGAAGCTTTCTTT
16 | NA | TRBJ1-2 | TRBV7-2 | NA | CASSLDSNTANYGYTF | TGTGCCAGCAGCTTAGACAGCAACACAGCTAACTATGGCTACACCTTC
15 | NA | TRBJ1-1 | TRBV7-9 | NA | CASSPAGGIGTEAFF | TGTGCCAGCAGCCCAGCGGGGGGGATAGGGACTGAAGCTTTCTTT
15 | NA | TRBJ2-1 | TRBV7-9 | TRBD2 | CASTESGRGYNEQFF | TGTGCCAGCACCGAGAGTGGGCGGGGGTACAATGAGCAGTTCTTC
15 | NA | TRBJ2-1 | TRBV5-1 | TRBD2 | CASRFSGRAYNEQFF | TGCGCCAGCAGGTTTAGCGGGAGAGCATACAATGAGCAGTTCTTC
14 | NA | TRBJ2-3 | TRBV6-1 | NA | CASSGPGRADTQYF | TGTGCCAGCAGTGGCCCCGGGCGGGCAGATACGCAGTATTTT
15 | NA | TRBJ1-1 | TRBV5-1 | TRBD1 | CASSERQGGHTEAFF | TGCGCCAGCAGCGAGCGACAGGGGGGTCACACTGAAGCTTTCTTT
14 | NA | TRBJ2-7 | TRBV5-1 | NA | CASSPRGQGSEQYF | TGCGCCAGCAGCCCCCGTGGGCAGGGTAGTGAGCAGTACTTC
17 | NA | TRBJ2-7 | TRBV4-1 | TRBD2 | CASSQEGWLAGPYEQYF | TGCGCCAGCAGCCAGGAGGGGTGGCTAGCGGGGCCCTACGAGCAGTACTTC
14 | NA | TRBJ2-4 | TRBV5-6 | NA | CASSFFSRGGIQYF | TGTGCCAGCAGCTTTTTTTCCCGGGGTGGTATTCAGTACTTC
16 | NA | TRBJ2-3 | TRBV4-1 | NA | CASSTPRHVSTDTQYF | TGCGCCAGCAGCACCCCCAGACACGTTAGCACAGATACGCAGTATTTT
16 | NA | TRBJ1-2 | TRBV9 | NA | CASSVGGGGQTYGYTF | TGTGCCAGCAGCGTAGGTGGTGGAGGACAGACATATGGCTACACCTTC
16 | NA | TRBJ2-3 | TRBV27 | TRBD2 | CASSLRTSGIGDTQYF | TGTGCCAGCAGTCTTAGGACTAGCGGGATAGGAGATACGCAGTATTTT
15 | NA | TRBJ1-1 | TRBV7-2 | TRBD1 | CASSSRQGRIVRAFF | TGTGCCAGCAGCTCTAGACAGGGGCGTATAGTGAGAGCTTTCTTT
17 | NA | TRBJ2-7 | TRBV30 | NA | CAWSVQVGANKAYEQYF | TGTGCCTGGAGTGTCCAAGTGGGAGCGAATAAAGCCTACGAGCAGTACTTC
15 | NA | TRBJ2-7 | TRBV19 | TRBD1 | CASSMGRGPYYEQYF | TGTGCCAGTAGTATGGGCAGGGGGCCTTATTACGAGCAGTACTTC
15 | NA | TRBJ2-2 | TRBV9 | NA | CASSLGGANTGELFF | TGTGCCAGCAGCTTAGGAGGCGCGAACACCGGGGAGCTGTTTTTT
13 | once | TRBJ1-2 | TRBV29-1 | TRBD1 | CSATPGQGYGYTF | TGCAGCGCTACTCCGGGACAGGGTTATGGCTACACCTTC
16 | NA | TRBJ2-5 | TRBV7-9 | TRBD2 | CASSPIGLAGGETQYF | TGTGCCAGCAGCCCCATAGGACTAGCGGGAGGCGAGACCCAGTACTTC
15 | NA | TRBJ1-5 | TRBV27 | TRBD1 | CASSGSTGTHQPQHF | TGTGCCAGCAGTGGATCGACAGGGACCCATCAGCCCCAGCATTTT
14 | once | TRBJ2-3 | TRBV30 | NA | CAWGGTGIPDTQYF | TGTGCCTGGGGGGGGACTGGGATTCCAGATACGCAGTATTTT
14 | NA | TRBJ2-7 | TRBV6-5 | TRBD2 | CASSYGTSGYEQYF | TGTGCCAGCAGTTACGGGACTAGCGGGTACGAGCAGTACTTC
14 | NA | TRBJ2-5 | TRBV5-6 | TRBD2 | CASRAGGRQETQYF | TGTGCCAGCAGAGCGGGAGGGCGCCAAGAGACCCAGTACTTC
17 | NA | TRBJ2-5 | TRBV4-1 | TRBD2 | CASSQDPGSGRRETQYF | TGCGCCAGCAGCCAAGATCCGGGAAGCGGGAGGCGAGAGACCCAGTACTTC
12 | NA | TRBJ1-1 | TRBV7-9 | NA | CASSKQGPEAFF | TGTGCCAGCAGCAAACAGGGTCCTGAAGCTTTCTTT
17 | once | TRBJ1-5 | TRBV4-1 | TRBD1 | CASSQEPSGTAFQPQHF | TGCGCCAGCAGCCAAGAGCCCTCCGGGACAGCTTTTCAGCCCCAGCATTTT
18 | NA | TRBJ2-7 | TRBV11-2 | TRBD1 | CASSLEGSIGTVTYEQYF | TGTGCCAGCAGCTTAGAGGGATCCATCGGGACAGTAACCTACGAGCAGTACTTC
16 | NA | TRBJ2-5 | TRBV5-1 | TRBD2 | CASSLFSGTYQETQYF | TGCGCCAGCAGCTTGTTTAGCGGGACCTACCAAGAGACCCAGTACTTC
13 | once | TRBJ1-1 | TRBV29-1 | NA | CSVEESEYTEAFF | TGCAGCGTTGAAGAGTCAGAATACACTGAAGCTTTCTTT
13 | NA | TRBJ2-1 | TRBV27 | NA | CASSTTTTEGQFF | TGTGCCAGCAGTACTACTACAACCGAAGGGCAGTTCTTC
13 | once | TRBJ2-7 | TRBV15 | TRBD1 | CATTSQGMGEQYF | TGTGCCACCACCTCACAGGGGATGGGCGAGCAGTACTTC
15 | NA | TRBJ1-1 | TRBV14 | NA | CASSQVAGAGTEAFF | TGTGCCAGCAGCCAAGTTGCAGGGGCGGGCACTGAAGCTTTCTTT
15 | NA | TRBJ2-7 | TRBV7-9 | NA | CASSPLGGSTYEQYF | TGTGCCAGCAGCCCTCTTGGGGGGTCGACCTACGAGCAGTACTTC
16 | NA | TRBJ1-1 | TRBV5-6 | NA | CASSLPFQVTYTEAFF | TGTGCCAGCAGCTTGCCCTTCCAGGTCACGTACACTGAAGCTTTCTTT
14 | NA | TRBJ2-2 | TRBV5-1 | NA | CASRSGLNTGELFF | TGCGCCAGCAGGTCAGGGTTGAACACCGGGGAGCTGTTTTTT
15 | few | TRBJ1-2 | TRBV6-6 | TRBD1 | CASSYSNRGFYGYTF | TGTGCCAGCAGTTACTCCAACAGGGGCTTCTATGGCTACACCTTC
15 | NA | TRBJ2-7 | TRBV5-1 | NA | CASSLGRGLKGEQYF | TGCGCCAGCAGCTTGGGGCGGGGGCTGAAGGGGGAGCAGTACTTC
14 | NA | TRBJ2-7 | TRBV5-1 | NA | CASSGGGLGGEQYF | TGCGCCAGCAGCGGCGGGGGCCTGGGTGGCGAGCAGTACTTC
15 | NA | TRBJ2-3 | TRBV6-5 | TRBD2 | CASSYIAGATDTQYF | TGTGCCAGCAGTTACATAGCGGGAGCGACAGATACGCAGTATTTT
14 | NA | TRBJ1-2 | TRBV6-1 | TRBD1 | CASSQTGRNYGYTF | TGTGCCAGCAGTCAGACAGGGCGTAACTATGGCTACACCTTC
14 | once | TRBJ2-7 | TRBV7-6 | TRBD1 | CASSPRQGFYEQYF | TGTGCCAGCAGCCCGCGACAGGGATTCTACGAGCAGTACTTC
17 | NA | TRBJ2-1 | TRBV10-3 | NA | CAISESGLRDSYNEQFF | TGTGCCATCAGTGAGTCAGGGCTGAGGGACTCCTACAATGAGCAGTTCTTC
13 | once | TRBJ1-1 | TRBV28 | NA | CASSLRVNTEAFF | TGTGCCAGCAGTTTACGGGTGAACACTGAAGCTTTCTTT
15 | NA | TRBJ2-5 | TRBV10-3 | TRBD2 | CAISPSGRPQETQYF | TGTGCCATCAGTCCTAGCGGGAGGCCCCAAGAGACCCAGTACTTC
14 | NA | TRBJ2-1 | TRBV6-6 | TRBD1 | CASSIGQGAYEQFF | TGTGCCAGCAGCATCGGACAGGGGGCCTATGAGCAGTTCTTC
15 | NA | TRBJ2-7 | TRBV7-2 | TRBD2 | CASSLAGGRRNEQYF | TGTGCCAGCAGCTTAGCCGGCGGGAGGAGAAACGAGCAGTACTTC
13 | NA | TRBJ1-5 | TRBV30 | TRBD1 | CAWSGTGGSTQHF | TGTGCCTGGAGTGGAACAGGGGGCTCTACCCAGCATTTT
19 | NA | TRBJ2-3 | TRBV4-1 | TRBD2 | CASSQDLTSGSGRGDTQYF | TGCGCCAGCAGCCAAGATCTGACTAGCGGGAGTGGACGGGGAGATACGCAGTATTTT
16 | NA | TRBJ2-3 | TRBV6-5 | TRBD2 | CASSLGLAGNTDTQYF | TGTGCCAGCAGTTTGGGACTAGCGGGGAACACAGATACGCAGTATTTT
12 | NA | TRBJ2-1 | TRBV19 | NA | CASSILGGEQFF | TGTGCCAGTAGTATACTGGGGGGTGAGCAGTTCTTC
13 | NA | TRBJ2-5 | TRBV30 | TRBD2 | CAWSPGRGETQYF | TGTGCCTGGAGCCCAGGGCGGGGGGAGACCCAGTACTTC